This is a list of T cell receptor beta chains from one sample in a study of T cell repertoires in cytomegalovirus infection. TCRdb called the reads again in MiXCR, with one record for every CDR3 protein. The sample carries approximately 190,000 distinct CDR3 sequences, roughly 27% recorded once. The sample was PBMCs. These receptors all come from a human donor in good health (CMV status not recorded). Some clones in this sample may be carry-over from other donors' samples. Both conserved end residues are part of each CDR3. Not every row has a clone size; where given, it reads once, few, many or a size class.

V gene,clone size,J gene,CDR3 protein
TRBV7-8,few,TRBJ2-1,CASSASGSRNEQFF
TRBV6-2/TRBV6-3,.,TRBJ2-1,CASSLADPSNEQFF
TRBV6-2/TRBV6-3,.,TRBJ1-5,CASSLSRRQPQHF
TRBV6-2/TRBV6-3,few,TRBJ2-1,CASRSPQAGSSYNEQFF
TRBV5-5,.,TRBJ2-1,CASSLVLPKRGFAPYNEQFF
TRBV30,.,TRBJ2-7,CAWSADRIYEQYF
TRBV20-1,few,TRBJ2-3,CSARDTSTDTQYF
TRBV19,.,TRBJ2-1,CASSPDRGYYNEQFF
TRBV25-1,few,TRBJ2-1,CASSPRSGSNEQFF
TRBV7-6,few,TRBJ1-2,CASSSRQGRVGYTF
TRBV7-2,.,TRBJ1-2,CASSLTGYGYTF
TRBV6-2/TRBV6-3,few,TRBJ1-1,CASSYPAHPNTEAFF
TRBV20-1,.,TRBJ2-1,CSAPSAGGYNEQFF
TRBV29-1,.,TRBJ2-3,CSVALTGPTDTQYF
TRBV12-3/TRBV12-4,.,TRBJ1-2,CASAMRGGAGGYTF
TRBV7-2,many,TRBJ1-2,CASSLQGAEDGYTF
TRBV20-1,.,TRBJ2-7,CSAPRGDSGIGQYF
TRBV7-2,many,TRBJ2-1,CASSFVGASYYNEQFF
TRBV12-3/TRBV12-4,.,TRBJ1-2,CASSGQGYYGYTF
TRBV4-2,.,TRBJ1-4,CASSQTKGQGTEKLFF
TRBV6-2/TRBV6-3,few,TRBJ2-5,CASSDPRGTASGETQYF
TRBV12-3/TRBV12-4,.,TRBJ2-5,CASSPSGSQETQYF
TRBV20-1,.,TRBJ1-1,CSAGGDSTEAFF
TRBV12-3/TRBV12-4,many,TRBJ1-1,CASSSLRAGGLNTEAFF
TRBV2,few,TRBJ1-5,CASSDRAEYSNQPQHF
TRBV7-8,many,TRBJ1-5,CASSALRVGNQPQHF
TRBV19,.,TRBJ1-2,CASSSVIGARNGYTF
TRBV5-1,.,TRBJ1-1,CASSLNRASVDTEAFF
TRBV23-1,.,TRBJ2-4,CASSQSTRVLAKNIQYF
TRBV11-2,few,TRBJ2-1,CASSAQPRDNEQFF
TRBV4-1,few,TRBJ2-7,CASSQDPTGVFYEQYF
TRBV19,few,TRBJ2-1,CASSILPGQSLSNEQFF
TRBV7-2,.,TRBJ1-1,CAGSPEGGRNTEAFF
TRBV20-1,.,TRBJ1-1,CSAEQTPAGAFF
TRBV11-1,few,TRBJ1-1,CASSPLRGLGNTEAFF
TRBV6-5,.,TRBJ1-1,CASSPPTGNTEAFF
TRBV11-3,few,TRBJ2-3,CASSRTSSADTQYF
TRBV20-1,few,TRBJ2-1,CSVLPIRGESYNEQFF
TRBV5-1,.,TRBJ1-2,CASSLDDRRYHNYGYTF
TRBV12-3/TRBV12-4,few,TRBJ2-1,CASSSPADYNEQFF
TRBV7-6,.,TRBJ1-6,CASSRTAFSSPLHF
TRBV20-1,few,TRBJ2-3,CSAPGGGRWDTQYF
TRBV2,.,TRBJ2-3,CASGPDRNTDTQYF
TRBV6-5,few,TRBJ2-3,CASSDRVPDTQYF
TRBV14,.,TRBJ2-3,CASSPGTGRYTQYF